A selection of T cell receptor beta chains follows, all from one sample in a study of T cells in Graves' hyperthyroidism and ophthalmopathy. Via MiXCR, TCRdb re-called the multiplex PCR reads, giving one row per CDR3 protein. The sample has around 240,000 distinct CDR3 sequences; 14% to 15% are singletons. The sequenced material came from blood. Receptors originate from a woman in her thirties or forties with Graves' hyperthyroidism that later progressed to Graves' ophthalmopathy. The CDR3 runs from the conserved cysteine through the conserved F or W. A D gene is named only where the DNA matches it firmly. Size is omitted from some rows. Given values are once, few, many or a class for expanded clones.

TRBV9	NA	16	TRBJ2-2	few	TGTGCCAGCAGCCCCTTTGCGACCGCAAACACCGGGGAGCTGTTTTTT	CASSPFATANTGELFF
TRBV28	NA	16	TRBJ1-6	many	TGTGCCAGCAGTTTAGCCGGGGGCTCCTATAATTCACCCCTCCACTTT	CASSLAGGSYNSPLHF
TRBV3-1	TRBD2	17	TRBJ2-2	few	TGTGCCAGCAGCCAACGGACTAGCGGGGTGTTGGCCGGGGAGCTGTTTTTT	CASSQRTSGVLAGELFF
TRBV12-3/TRBV12-4	NA	15	TRBJ2-4	many	TGTGCCAGCAGTCGGACTTCCTCAGCCAAAAACATTCAGTACTTC	CASSRTSSAKNIQYF
TRBV28	TRBD2	15	TRBJ2-1	many	TGTGCCAGCAGCCTAACTAGCGTTGCCTACAATGAGCAGTCCTTC	CASSLTSVAYNEQSF
TRBV20-1	TRBD2	14	TRBJ2-7	many	TGCAGTGCTAGCCTAGCGGGAGAAGTCTACGAGCAGTACTTC	CSASLAGEVYEQYF
TRBV28	NA	14	TRBJ2-7	few	TGTGCCAGCAGCCAAGCTCTGGGGACCTACGAGCAGTACTTC	CASSQALGTYEQYF
TRBV7-9	NA	16	TRBJ1-2	many	TGTGCCAGCAGCTCGTATCGGGATTCCGGACGGGATGGCTACACCTTC	CASSSYRDSGRDGYTF
TRBV29-1	NA	14	TRBJ2-3	many	TGCAGCGCTACCCCAGCAACTAGCACAGATACGCAGTATTTT	CSATPATSTDTQYF
TRBV5-1	NA	16	TRBJ2-2	many	TGCGCCAGCAGCTCCCACCGGGTCCCCTTTTCCGGGGAGCTGTTTTTT	CASSSHRVPFSGELFF
TRBV6-1	TRBD2	18	TRBJ2-6	many	TGTGCCAGCAGTGGATCGCCGGGGGGTACGGCTGGGGCCAACGTCCTGACTTTC	CASSGSPGGTAGANVLTF
TRBV5-1	NA	14	TRBJ2-3	many	TGCGCCAGCAGCTCGGATGGAAGCACAGATACGCAGTATTTT	CASSSDGSTDTQYF
TRBV7-9	TRBD2	13	TRBJ2-3	many	TGTGCCAGCAGCAGGGGACTAGCTGAAGGCGAGTATTTT	CASSRGLAEGEYF
TRBV2	NA	13	TRBJ1-2	NA	TGTGCCAGCGAGGGGGGGCGAGAAGGTGGCTACACCTTC	CASEGGREGGYTF
TRBV24-1	NA	18	TRBJ2-6	NA	TGTGCCACCAGTGGAGGCTTGGGGAAAGACTCTGGGGCCAACGTCCTGACTTTC	CATSGGLGKDSGANVLTF
TRBV6-1	NA	14	TRBJ1-1	many	TGTGCCAGCAGTTATGGGGACGCGCGCCGACGGGCTTTCTTT	CASSYGDARRRAFF
TRBV6-1	TRBD1	14	TRBJ1-5	NA	TGTGCCAGCAGTCGGACAGGGGGCGACCAGCCCCAGCATTTT	CASSRTGGDQPQHF
TRBV12-3/TRBV12-4	NA	13	TRBJ1-1	many	TGTGCCAGCAGTTTTTCAGGGAACACTGAAGCTTTCTTT	CASSFSGNTEAFF
TRBV12-3/TRBV12-4	NA	15	TRBJ2-3	many	TGTGCCAGCAGACCCACGGCCCAGGGCACAGATACGCAGTATTTT	CASRPTAQGTDTQYF
TRBV28	TRBD2	16	TRBJ2-1	many	TGTGCCAGCAGAGCAATAGCGGGAGTCTTCTACAATGAGCAGTTCTTC	CASRAIAGVFYNEQFF
TRBV7-6	TRBD1	15	TRBJ2-7	NA	TGTGCCAGCAGCCCGTTCCGGGACAGCTCCTACGAGCAGTACTTC	CASSPFRDSSYEQYF
TRBV5-1	NA	15	TRBJ1-3	many	TGCGCCAGCAGCCCCGGGACCGTCTCTGGAAACACCATATATTTT	CASSPGTVSGNTIYF
TRBV9	TRBD2	17	TRBJ2-1	many	TGTGCCAGCAGCGGAACTAGCGGGGGAGACTCCTACAATGAGCAGTTCTTC	CASSGTSGGDSYNEQFF
TRBV20-1	TRBD2	14	TRBJ2-7	many	TGCAGTGCTCAAGACGTAGCGGGACTCTACGAGCAGTACTTC	CSAQDVAGLYEQYF
TRBV12-3/TRBV12-4	TRBD2	18	TRBJ2-1	many	TGTGCCAGCAGCTTTGGGGGGGTTGCGGGGAGCTCCTACAATGAGCAGTTCTTC	CASSFGGVAGSSYNEQFF
TRBV20-1	TRBD1	13	TRBJ1-4	many	TGCAGTGCCAGAGAGGGGGCCGGGGAAAAACTGTTTTTT	CSAREGAGEKLFF
TRBV12-3/TRBV12-4	NA	15	TRBJ1-1	many	TGTGCCAGCAGTTTTCCAGGACAAATGTACACTGAAGCTTTCTTT	CASSFPGQMYTEAFF
TRBV28	NA	13	TRBJ2-7	many	TGTGCCAGCAGCCACGGGGGGCTGTACGAGCAGTACTTC	CASSHGGLYEQYF
TRBV4-1	TRBD2	19	TRBJ2-7	once	TGCGCCAGCAGCCAATTACTAGCGGGAATAGCCAATTACCCCTACGAGCAGTACTTC	CASSQLLAGIANYPYEQYF
TRBV15	NA	22	TRBJ2-6	many	TGTGCCACCAGCAGAGCTCCCCGCCGGAGGCAGTTCCCATTCTCTGGGGCCAACGTCCTGACTTTC	CATSRAPRRRQFPFSGANVLTF
TRBV11-2	NA	13	TRBJ1-4	many	TGTGCCAGCAGCTTGAGTTCGGGGGAAAAACTGTTTTTT	CASSLSSGEKLFF
TRBV5-1	NA	14	TRBJ1-1	many	TGCGCCAGCAGCTTGATGGAGGGAGTTACTGAAGCTTTCTTT	CASSLMEGVTEAFF
TRBV28	TRBD1	14	TRBJ2-3	many	TGTGCCAGCAGGAGACAGGGGGCGACAGATACGCAGTATTTT	CASRRQGATDTQYF
TRBV3-1	NA	11	TRBJ2-7	many	TGTGCCAGCAGCCAATCCTACGAGCAGTACTTC	CASSQSYEQYF
TRBV3-1	NA	15	TRBJ2-1	many	TGTGCCAGCAGCCAAGTCTCTCAAGGGTACAATGAGCAGTTCTTC	CASSQVSQGYNEQFF
TRBV6-2/TRBV6-3	NA	12	TRBJ1-1	many	TGTGCCAGCAGCGGACAGAACACTGAAGCTTTCTTT	CASSGQNTEAFF
TRBV5-1	NA	13	TRBJ1-3	many	TGCGCCAGCAGCTTGGGCTTGGAAAACACCATATATTTT	CASSLGLENTIYF
TRBV6-1	TRBD1	14	TRBJ2-4	NA	TGTGCCAGCAGTTACGGGACAGGGTGGAACATTCAGTACTTC	CASSYGTGWNIQYF
TRBV30	TRBD1	14	TRBJ2-2	NA	TGTGCCTGGAGTGTACAGGGGGCGGGCGGGGAGCTGTTTTTT	CAWSVQGAGGELFF
TRBV7-8	NA	15	TRBJ2-3	many	TGTGCCAGCAGCTTAGCAGTATATCGGACGGATACGCAGTATTTT	CASSLAVYRTDTQYF
TRBV27	TRBD1	15	TRBJ2-3	many	TGTGCCAGCAGTTTATGGGGACAGGGAACAGATACGCAGTATTTT	CASSLWGQGTDTQYF